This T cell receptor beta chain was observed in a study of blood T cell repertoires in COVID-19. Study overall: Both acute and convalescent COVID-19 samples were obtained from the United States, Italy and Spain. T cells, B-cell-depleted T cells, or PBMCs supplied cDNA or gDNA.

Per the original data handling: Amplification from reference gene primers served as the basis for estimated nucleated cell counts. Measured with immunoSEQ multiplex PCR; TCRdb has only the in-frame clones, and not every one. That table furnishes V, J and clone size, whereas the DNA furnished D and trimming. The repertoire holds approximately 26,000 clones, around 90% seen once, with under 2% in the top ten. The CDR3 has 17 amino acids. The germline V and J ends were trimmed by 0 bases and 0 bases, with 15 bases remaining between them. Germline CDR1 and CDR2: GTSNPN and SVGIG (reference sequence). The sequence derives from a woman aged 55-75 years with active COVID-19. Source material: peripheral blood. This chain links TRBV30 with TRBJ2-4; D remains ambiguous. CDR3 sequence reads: CAWSVRVGWVAKNIQYF. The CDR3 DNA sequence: TGTGCCTGGAGTGTACGGGTTGGTTGGGTAGCCAAAAACATTCAGTACTTC.